This T cell receptor beta chain was found in a study of blood T cell repertoires in COVID-19. Germline lookup yields CDR1 MNHEY and CDR2 SVGAGI. The CDR3 sequence is 12 residues long. Deletions cut 6 bases from V and 6 bases from J, with 6 bases between. TCRdb keeps only in-frame clones here, not all; method: immunoSEQ multiplex PCR. The sample carries 220,000 or so clones, about 83% recorded once. Symptom resolution, clearance, or two negative PCRs marked the recovered donors of Cohort 3. The chain recombines TRBV6-5 with TRBJ1-6; D unresolved. The sequencing input was PBMCs or T cells enriched from blood (not recorded which). The receptor was derived from a woman between 45 and 65 years old who had recovered from COVID-19. The CDR3 region has the DNA TGTGCCAGCAGGGGGAGTAATTCACCCCTCCACTTT. This codes for CASRGSNSPLHF.